Listed below are T cell receptor beta chains from one sample, sequenced in a study of graft-versus-host responses after intestinal transplantation. Profiled with immunoSEQ multiplex PCR; TCRdb holds only in-frame clones, not every one. The table shows roughly 100,000 clones, with approximately 94% occurring only once. The antigens for these receptors are not known. The specimen comprised unstimulated CD8+ T cells sorted from spleen or lymph node cells, sampled before intestinal transplant. These receptors originate from a human donor who received an intestinal transplant. Both conserved end residues are part of each CDR3. Each record gives: J gene, D gene, V gene, clone size, CDR3 protein, CDR3 DNA. The D gene is left open where the match is weak. The size of a clone is reported for some rows only, either as once, few or many, or as a class for expanded clones.

>TRBJ2-1|TRBD2|TRBV2|once
CASSAGTINEQFF
TGTGCCAGCAGCGCCGGGACTATAAATGAGCAGTTCTTC
>TRBJ2-5|-|TRBV6-5|-
CASSDLGFEETQYF
TGTGCCAGCAGTGACTTGGGTTTTGAGGAGACCCAGTACTTC
>TRBJ2-5|TRBD2|TRBV7-9|-
CASSSGLAGGGYIETQYF
TGTGCCAGCAGCTCTGGACTAGCGGGGGGCGGCTATATAGAGACCCAGTACTTC
>TRBJ1-2|-|TRBV11-2|-
CASSLDGYYGYTF
TGTGCCAGCAGCTTAGACGGCTACTATGGCTACACCTTC
>TRBJ2-1|TRBD2|TRBV6-5|-
CASSYSQRGGPDEQFF
TGTGCCAGCAGTTACTCCCAGCGGGGGGGCCCGGATGAGCAGTTCTTC
>TRBJ1-4|-|TRBV7-8|-
CASSLVAGELGEKLFF
TGTGCCAGCAGCTTAGTTGCCGGGGAGTTAGGTGAAAAACTGTTTTTT
>TRBJ1-2|-|TRBV27|-
CASSLSQYSGYTF
TGTGCCAGCAGTTTATCCCAGTACAGCGGCTACACCTTC
>TRBJ2-7|TRBD1|TRBV27|once
CASSLDRGSFYEQYF
TGTGCCAGCAGTTTGGACAGGGGAAGTTTCTACGAGCAGTACTTC
>TRBJ2-7|TRBD2|TRBV4-1|-
CASSLRTSGYEQYF
TGCGCCAGCAGCCTTAGGACTAGCGGGTACGAGCAGTACTTC
>TRBJ1-2|-|TRBV7-9|-
CASSLVVTTANYGYTF
TGTGCCAGCAGCTTAGTAGTGACAACAGCTAACTATGGCTACACCTTC
>TRBJ2-5|-|TRBV6-1|-
CASSDRIQETQYF
TGTGCCAGCAGTGACAGAATCCAAGAGACCCAGTACTTC
>TRBJ2-1|TRBD2|TRBV7-9|-
CAGGGVTLYNEQFF
TGTGCCGGGGGAGGGGTCACTTTATACAATGAGCAGTTCTTC
>TRBJ1-2|-|TRBV7-6|-
CASSLRGYGYTF
TGTGCCAGCAGCTTACGCGGATATGGCTACACCTTC
>TRBJ2-7|-|TRBV2|-
CASSEGAEQYF
TGTGCCAGCAGTGAAGGGGCCGAGCAGTACTTC
>TRBJ1-1|-|TRBV27|-
CASSLSGHANTEAFF
TGTGCCAGCAGTTTATCCGGCCACGCGAACACTGAAGCTTTCTTT
>TRBJ1-6|-|TRBV19|-
CASSSYNSPLHF
TGTGCCAGTAGCTCCTATAATTCACCCCTCCACTTT
>TRBJ1-2|-|TRBV19|-
CASSIPREYGYTF
TGTGCCAGTAGTATACCCCGGGAGTATGGCTACACCTTC
>TRBJ1-2|-|TRBV5-1|-
CASSLAETYGYTF
TGCGCCAGCAGCTTGGCCGAAACTTATGGCTACACCTTC
>TRBJ1-1|-|TRBV19|-
CASSISTGGMNTEAFF
TGTGCCAGTAGTATTTCCACCGGGGGGATGAACACTGAAGCTTTCTTT
>TRBJ1-1|-|TRBV9|-
CASRIDCDGMAFF
TGTGCCAGCAGGATTGATTGCGATGGGATGGCTTTCTTT
>TRBJ1-4|-|TRBV5-1|-
CASSLGRTEGEKLFF
TGCGCCAGCAGCTTGGGAAGGACGGAGGGCGAAAAACTGTTTTTT
>TRBJ2-7|-|TRBV4-1|few
CASSQENAYEQYF
TGCGCCAGCAGCCAAGAGAATGCCTACGAGCAGTACTTC
>TRBJ1-1|-|TRBV6-5|-
CASTQPGLGEAFF
TGTGCCAGCACTCAACCCGGACTAGGGGAAGCTTTCTTT
>TRBJ2-7|-|TRBV9|-
CASSPPGRLHEQYF
TGTGCCAGCAGCCCCCCTGGCCGCCTCCACGAGCAGTACTTC
>TRBJ1-6|-|TRBV19|-
CASSILGTGNSPLHF
TGTGCCAGTAGTATCCTCGGGACTGGCAATTCACCCCTCCACTTT
>TRBJ2-3|TRBD2|TRBV19|-
CASSRGLAVTDTQYF
TGTGCCAGTAGTCGAGGACTAGCGGTGACAGATACGCAGTATTTT
>TRBJ2-7|-|TRBV11-3|-
CASSLRSSYEQYF
TGTGCCAGCAGCTTACGCAGTTCCTACGAGCAGTACTTC
>TRBJ2-2|TRBD2|TRBV9|once
CASSVTSGGDGTGELFF
TGTGCCAGCAGCGTGACTAGCGGGGGAGATGGCACCGGGGAGCTGTTTTTT
>TRBJ2-7|-|TRBV5-1|-
CASSPDVTYEQYF
TGCGCCAGCAGCCCGGACGTCACCTACGAGCAGTACTTC
>TRBJ2-1|-|TRBV9|-
CASSPSGQIEQFF
TGTGCCAGCAGCCCAAGCGGACAAATTGAGCAGTTCTTC
>TRBJ2-7|-|TRBV29-1|-
CSALLVIGDEQYF
TGCAGCGCACTCCTGGTGATAGGGGACGAGCAGTACTTC
>TRBJ2-7|TRBD1|TRBV7-8|once
CASSLETGRPEQYF
TGTGCCAGCAGCTTAGAGACAGGGCGCCCCGAGCAGTACTTC
>TRBJ2-3|-|TRBV4-1|-
CASSQGMGTDTQYF
TGCGCCAGCAGCCAGGGGATGGGGACAGATACGCAGTATTTT
>TRBJ1-2|-|TRBV7-8|-
CASSLALMADGYTF
TGTGCCAGCAGCTTAGCGCTAATGGCAGATGGCTACACCTTC
>TRBJ1-1|-|TRBV4-1|-
CASSQDLGGTEAFF
TGCGCCAGCAGCCAAGATCTCGGGGGCACTGAAGCTTTCTTT
>TRBJ2-3|TRBD2|TRBV4-2|once
CASSPSGGTDTQYF
TGTGCCAGCAGCCCCAGCGGGGGCACAGATACGCAGTATTTT
>TRBJ1-6|-|TRBV7-3|-
CASSLGYNSPLHF
TGTGCCAGCAGCTTAGGCTATAATTCACCCCTCCACTTT
>TRBJ2-7|-|TRBV2|once
CASSSASKTEYEQYF
TGTGCCAGCAGTTCTGCCTCTAAGACAGAATACGAGCAGTACTTC
>TRBJ1-5|-|TRBV4-1|-
CASSPQTGLNQPQHF
TGCGCCAGCAGCCCGCAGACGGGACTCAATCAGCCCCAGCATTTT
>TRBJ2-5|-|TRBV18|-
CASLPGQGGKETQYF
TGTGCCAGCCTTCCCGGGCAGGGAGGCAAGGAGACCCAGTACTTC
>TRBJ1-1|-|TRBV6-1|-
CASTSGENTEAFF
TGTGCCAGCACCTCCGGGGAGAACACTGAAGCTTTCTTT
>TRBJ2-1|TRBD1|TRBV5-4|-
CASSRDRGQANEQFF
TGTGCCAGCAGTCGGGACAGGGGGCAGGCGAATGAGCAGTTCTTC
>TRBJ2-1|-|TRBV7-2|-
CASQIDISSSYNEQFF
TGTGCCAGCCAGATAGATATCTCTAGCTCCTACAATGAGCAGTTCTTC
>TRBJ2-1|TRBD2|TRBV2|-
CASTTSGYNEQFF
TGTGCCAGCACCACTAGCGGCTACAATGAGCAGTTCTTC
>TRBJ2-7|TRBD2|TRBV9|-
CASSGGGTLDEQYF
TGTGCCAGCAGCGGCGGGGGAACCCTAGACGAGCAGTACTTC
>TRBJ2-5|-|TRBV6-6|-
CASSYSKLPGETQYF
TGTGCCAGCAGTTACTCGAAGCTCCCCGGGGAGACCCAGTACTTC
>TRBJ1-1|-|TRBV7-2|-
CASSFGNTEAFF
TGTGCCAGCAGCTTTGGGAACACTGAAGCTTTCTTT
>TRBJ2-7|TRBD1|TRBV2|-
CASSEVGTGGSEQYF
TGTGCCAGCAGTGAAGTCGGGACAGGGGGATCCGAGCAGTACTTC
>TRBJ1-5|-|TRBV9|once
CASSLGEGSQPQHF
TGTGCCAGCAGCTTAGGGGAGGGGAGTCAGCCCCAGCATTTT
>TRBJ2-1|TRBD2|TRBV27|-
CASRTGSGGAYNEQFF
TGTGCCAGCAGGACGGGGAGCGGGGGGGCCTACAATGAGCAGTTCTTC
>TRBJ2-1|TRBD2|TRBV19|-
CASSRGSGAYNEQFF
TGTGCCAGTAGTAGAGGTAGCGGGGCCTACAATGAGCAGTTCTTC
>TRBJ1-2|-|TRBV2|-
CASSVRLPEGYTF
TGTGCCAGCAGTGTGAGGTTGCCTGAGGGCTACACCTTC
>TRBJ2-7|TRBD1|TRBV18|-
CASSQTGGDSFEQYF
TGTGCCAGCTCGCAGACAGGGGGCGATTCATTCGAGCAGTACTTC
>TRBJ2-7|TRBD1|TRBV10-2|-
CASSEPWTGRTYEQYF
TGCGCCAGCAGTGAGCCTTGGACAGGGAGAACCTACGAGCAGTACTTC